This T cell receptor beta chain was observed in a study of T cell responses to AZD1222 COVID-19 vaccine. Germline loops: CDR1 LNHDA, CDR2 SQIVND (reference sequence). The CDR3 contains 15 residues. The junction had 6 bases not matched to a gene; V was cut back by 4 bases and J by 7 bases. Study results and limitations: At 160-218 and 743-854, vaccine-associated CD4 TCRs were dominant, and they spanned spike. As reported, nearly half of all spike-specific TCRs target variant regions that are unmutated.

In its sample, this clone was seen a few times. Its antigen is currently unknown. The repertoire was sequenced with immunoSEQ multiplex PCR; TCRdb's copy has only in-frame clones and lacks some. This sample yields 57,000 or so clones, of which around 75% are seen a single time; over 13% belongs to the top ten. The origin of this receptor is an adult in good health. Sequenced here: peripheral blood, sampled on day 0 of AZD1222 vaccination. The gene calls are TRBV19 and TRBJ1-5; 11 positions agree with TRBD1. The CDR3 nucleotides are TGTGCCAGTAGTACCCCGGGACAGGGGGGACAGCCCCAGCATTTT. The encoded protein is CASSTPGQGGQPQHF. Full variable domain (remainder filled in from reference TRBV19 and TRBJ1-5): DGGITQSPKYLFRKEGQNVTLSCEQNLNHDAMYWYRQDPGQGLRLIYYSQIVNDFQKGDIAEGYSVSREKKESFPLTVTSAQKNPTAFYLCASSTPGQGGQPQHFGDGTRLSIL.